Each of the 32 T cell receptor beta chains below was sequenced from the same sample in a study of technical replicates of blood from several donors (dated by TCRdb to the late 2010s). The library was obtained by the immunoSEQ multiplex PCR assay. Imported from immuneACCESS, the table was reduced by TCRdb to in-frame sequences with V and J called. These copies leave out some clones; in studies compared against another copy, an unresolved V gene accounts for under half, and the cause of the remainder is not known. Here the sample has tens of thousands of clones; roughly 90% occur a single time. Approximately 4.4% of the sample belongs to the ten largest clones. The sequenced material came from PBMCs. The origin of the receptors is a human donor in good health. Some clones in this sample may be carry-over from other donors' samples.

This chain uses TRBV5-1 with TRBJ2-3, with unresolved D. CDR3 size: 14 residues. CDR1 SGHRS and CDR2 YFSETQ come from the germline V gene. The ends were cut back, 4 bases at V and 1 base at J, with 10 bases in the middle. The chain's CDR3 is CASSPARGTDTQYF. The CDR3 region has the DNA TGCGCCAGCAGCCCCGCCCGCGGCACAGATACGCAGTATTTT.

The J gene is TRBJ2-5, the V gene TRBV7-8; the match to TRBD1 covers 7 bases. The J call may be wrong; the DNA end is better matched by TRBJ2-7. CDR3 length: 13 residues. CDR1 and CDR2 from the germline V gene are SGHVS and FQNEAQ. Here the CDR3 reads CASSEGQLYEQYF. For the CDR3, the DNA is TGTGCCAGCAGCGAGGGACAGCTCTACGAGCAGTACTTC.

The gene calls are TRBV4-3 and TRBJ2-7; 7 positions match TRBD2. This CDR3 region has 16 residues. The germline V gene encodes CDR1 LGHNA and CDR2 YSLEER. The ends lost 0 bases at V and 2 bases at J; junction bases unmatched: 7. For the CDR3, the DNA is TGCGCCAGCAGCCAAGATTGGGGCGGGGGTCCCTACGAGCAGTACTTC. It is translated as CASSQDWGGGPYEQYF.

The chain combines TRBV7-2 with TRBJ2-7; D uncertain. CDR1 SGHTA and CDR2 FQGNSA come from the germline V gene. Deletions cut 3 bases from V and 3 bases from J, with 12 bases between. The CDR3 covers 14 residues. This CDR3 reads CASSLSRHYYEQYF. The DNA of the CDR3 is TGTGCCAGCAGCTTGAGTCGCCATTACTACGAGCAGTACTTC.

The rearrangement uses TRBV29-1 and TRBJ2-1; D remains ambiguous. From germline, CDR1 is SQVTM and CDR2 ANQGSEA. CDR3 size: 15 residues. Trimming removed 5 bases from V and 0 bases from J, with 14 bases in between. The CDR3 bases are TGCAGCGTTCGCGAGGCGGTGACCTCCTACAATGAGCAGTTCTTC. It translates to CSVREAVTSYNEQFF.

J is TRBJ2-1 and V is TRBV15, with 7 positions matching TRBD1. Germline trimming cut 0 bases from V and 6 bases from J; bases unmatched to any gene: 5. The germline V gene encodes CDR1 LNHNV and CDR2 YYDKDF (reference sequence). This CDR3 spans 15 amino acids. The CDR3 DNA reads TGTGCCACCAGCAGAGACAGGGGGAATCGCAATGAGCAGTTCTTC. It codes for CATSRDRGNRNEQFF.

V usage is TRBV11-2 and J usage is TRBJ1-1; D might be TRBD1 (6 bases). Germline CDR1 and CDR2: SGHAT and FQNNGV. Trimming left V 5 bases short and J 6 bases short, with 10 bases between. The CDR3 is 12 amino acids. In nucleotides, the CDR3 is TGTGCCAGCAGCCTCAGGGGTGCTGAAGCTTTCTTT. Its translation: CASSLRGAEAFF.

J is TRBJ2-7 and V is TRBV4-1; D is unresolved. The V end lost 1 base, the J end lost 5 bases, and 6 bases lay between the germline ends. Germline CDR1 reads MGHRA; CDR2 reads YSYEKL. This CDR3 is 12 amino acids long. In nucleotides, the CDR3 is TGCGCCAGCAGCCAAGTTTTAGACGAGCAGTACTTC. Protein product: CASSQVLDEQYF.

This chain connects TRBV19 to TRBJ1-2; D remains unclear. The germline gives CDR1 LNHDA, CDR2 SQIVND (reference sequence). Trimming left V 9 bases short and J 0 bases short, with 17 bases between. CDR3 length equals 15 residues. The CDR3 DNA sequence: TGTGCCAGCACCCCTGGAGGTGGCACTAACTATGGCTACACCTTC. Protein sequence: CASTPGGGTNYGYTF.

V usage is TRBV14 and J usage is TRBJ1-1; a weak D match, TRBD1 (5 bases). Germline V gene sequence: CDR1 SGHDN, CDR2 FVKESK. V was pared by 4 bases and J by 5 bases, with 8 bases between. The CDR3 length is 12 residues. The CDR3 is CASSLGLTEAFF. As DNA, the CDR3 is TGTGCCAGCAGCCTGGGACTTACTGAAGCTTTCTTT. The entire variable domain, with the rest obtained from reference TRBV14 and TRBJ1-1, is as follows: EAGVTQFPSHSVIEKGQTVTLRCDPISGHDNLYWYRRVMGKEIKFLLHFVKESKQDESGMPNNRFLAERTGGTYSTLKVQPAELEDSGVYFCASSLGLTEAFFGQGTRLTVV.

With respect to this clone: Its ends do not fully match the called genes, so a read error is possible. The same CDR3 arises from other DNA sequences in this sample as well. The gene calls are TRBV2 and TRBJ1-6, with 7 nucleotides matching TRBD1. The CDR3 has 15 amino acids. Per the germline V gene, CDR1 is SNHLY and CDR2 is FYNNEI. Written as DNA, the CDR3 is TGCGCCAGCTCAAAGGGGGCAAACGGGGTTTCACCCCTCCACTTT. Encoded protein: CASSKGANGVSPLHF.

CDR3: CASRHETEAFF. Written as DNA, the CDR3 is TGCGCCAGCAGACACGAAACTGAAGCTTTCTTT. The chain couples TRBV5-1 to TRBJ1-1; D remains unclear. This CDR3 contains 11 residues. V lost 5 bases and J lost 5, with 7 bases in between. From germline, CDR1 is SGHRS and CDR2 YFSETQ.

The J gene is TRBJ2-7, the V gene TRBV2; 11 bases fit TRBD2. In germline, CDR1 is SNHLY, CDR2 FYNNEI. The V and J ends lost 6 bases and 5 bases, in that order; junction bases with no gene match: 6. The CDR3 has 14 amino acids. The CDR3 coding sequence is TGTGCCAGCAGCAGACTAGCGGGGATGAACGAGCAGTACTTC. Amino acids: CASSRLAGMNEQYF.

This clone appeared a few times. The chain couples TRBV14 to TRBJ1-3, with D hard to call. Germline loops: CDR1 SGHDN, CDR2 FVKESK. Trimming left V 1 base short and J 11 bases short, with 6 bases between. The CDR3 contains 11 residues. CDR3 bases: TGTGCCAGCAGCCAAGCGGAGGCCATATATTTT. Translated, it gives CASSQAEAIYF.

This clone is medium-sized within its sample. The V and J genes are TRBV10-3 and TRBJ2-7, with TRBD1 matching over 7 bases. Unmatched junction bases numbered 7, after V lost 8 bases and J lost 3 bases. Germline V gives CDR1 ENHRY, CDR2 SYGVKD. There are 13 residues in the CDR3. The CDR3 sequence is CAIGDRELYEQYF. For the CDR3, the DNA is TGTGCCATCGGAGACAGGGAACTCTACGAGCAGTACTTC.

The chain employs TRBV6-5 and TRBJ1-4; D remains ambiguous. Between the trimmed V and J ends, which lost 6 bases and 10 bases, there was a span of 18 bases. Germline V gives CDR1 MNHEY, CDR2 SVGAGI. This CDR3 contains 14 residues. The CDR3 nucleotides read TGTGCCAGCAGAATGGGAGTCTTCGAGGGAAAACTGTTTTTT. This sequence encodes CASRMGVFEGKLFF.

The CDR3, as DNA: TGTGCCAGCAGCGTAGCGGAGGACAATGAGCAGTTCTTC. Translation gives CASSVAEDNEQFF. J is TRBJ2-1 and V is TRBV9, with D perhaps matching TRBD2 (5 bases). V lost 0 bases and J lost 5, with 6 bases in between. CDR1 and CDR2 (germline): SGDLS, YYNGEE. The CDR3 totals 13 residues.

The chain carries TRBV6-7 and TRBJ2-5; TRBD2 aligns across 12 bases. TRBV6-7 is known as an ORF, though its function is uncertain. The J segment lost 0 bases and the V segment lost 6 bases, leaving 17 bases of the junction unmatched. The CDR3 runs to 20 residues. CDR3 sequence (DNA): TGTGCCAGCAGCGAAGAGGGAGGAACTAGCGGGGGGAGGTACCAAGAGACCCAGTACTTC. It codes for CASSEEGGTSGGRYQETQYF.

The gene calls are TRBV4-2 and TRBJ2-2, with 9 bases fitting TRBD1. The CDR3 totals 17 residues. In germline, CDR1 is LGHNA, CDR2 YNFKEQ. The V and J ends lost 3 bases and 5 bases, in that order; junction bases with no gene match: 10. The CDR3 nucleotides are TGTGCCAGCAGCCAGGCCTCGGGACAGGGACGGACCGGGGAGCTGTTTTTT. Translation gives CASSQASGQGRTGELFF.

The V call is TRBV5-8, the J call TRBJ1-5; TRBD1 matches at 10 bases. The CDR3 has 14 amino acids. Germline values: CDR1 SGHTS, CDR2 YDEGEE. V trimming: 4 bases; J trimming: 7 bases; junction bases outside the gene matches: 5. CDR3 sequence: CASSLTGGGQPQHF. In DNA, the CDR3 is TGTGCCAGCAGCCTGACAGGGGGCGGGCAGCCCCAGCATTTT.

The chain links TRBV7-7 to TRBJ2-5, with 9 nucleotides matching TRBD1. The trim removed 5 bases at V and 3 bases at J, leaving 1 base unmatched. The CDR3 extends over 13 amino acids. Germline lookup yields CDR1 SSHAT and CDR2 FNYEAQ (reference sequence). CDR3 DNA sequence: TGTGCCAGCAGCCGGGACAGGGAAGAGACCCAGTACTTC. Protein: CASSRDREETQYF.

This sequence joins TRBV4-1 and TRBJ1-1; 7 nucleotides align to TRBD1. V dropped 3 bases and J dropped 5; count of bases not matched to a gene: 9. CDR3 size: 15 residues. CDR1 MGHRA and CDR2 YSYEKL come from the germline V gene. The CDR3 loop reads CASSQPMTGPTEAFF. Written as DNA, the CDR3 is TGCGCCAGCAGCCAGCCGATGACAGGGCCGACTGAAGCTTTCTTT.

The rearrangement links TRBV4-3 to TRBJ2-3; D is possibly TRBD1 (6 bases). CDR3 length: 18 amino acids. V shed 1 base and J shed 0 bases, with 17 bases lying between them. Germline CDR1 reads LGHNA; CDR2 reads YSLEER. Here the CDR3 reads CASSQGYYRDSSTDTQYF. CDR3 DNA: TGCGCCAGCAGCCAAGGATACTACAGGGATAGTAGCACAGATACGCAGTATTTT.

The chain carries TRBV2 and TRBJ1-1; the D gene is possibly TRBD1 (5 bases). Germline V lookup: CDR1 SNHLY, CDR2 FYNNEI. The CDR3 covers 11 residues. Trimming stripped 9 bases from V and 4 bases from J, with 9 bases between. The CDR3 nucleotides read TGTGCCAGTGGGGCCCTCACTGAAGCTTTCTTT. Translation gives CASGALTEAFF.

V usage is TRBV5-4 and J usage is TRBJ2-1; 12 bases line up with TRBD2. Unmatched junction bases numbered 8, after V lost 6 bases and J lost 7 bases. The CDR3 is 15 residues long. Germline CDR1 SGHNT, CDR2 YYREEE (reference sequence). This CDR3 reads CASNQLAGGRNEQFF. The CDR3 DNA reads as TGTGCCAGCAACCAACTAGCGGGAGGACGGAATGAGCAGTTCTTC. Looking up the rest from reference TRBV5-4 and TRBJ2-1 gives the full variable domain: ETGVTQSPTHLIKTRGQQVTLRCSSQSGHNTVSWYQQALGQGPQFIFQYYREEENGRGNFPPRFSGLQFPNYSSELNVNALELDDSALYLCASNQLAGGRNEQFFGPGTRLTVL.

This chain joins TRBV27 and TRBJ2-7; 9 positions match TRBD1. Per germline, CDR1 MNHEY and CDR2 SMNVEV (reference sequence). CDR3 length: 13 residues. V lost 7 bases to trimming and J lost 5 bases; unmatched junction nucleotides: 6. The CDR3 sequence: CASTKTGGHEQYF. The CDR3 DNA sequence: TGTGCCAGCACTAAAACAGGGGGCCACGAGCAGTACTTC.

The gene calls are TRBV18 and TRBJ2-2, with TRBD2 identical over 8 bases. The CDR3 sequence is 16 residues long. Per the germline V gene, CDR1 is KGHSH and CDR2 is LQKENI. Unmatched junction bases numbered 6, after V lost 4 bases and J lost 2 bases. CDR3 in DNA: TGTGCCAGCTCACTTCTCGGGACTAGTAACACCGGGGAGCTGTTTTTT. This sequence encodes CASSLLGTSNTGELFF.

The chain couples TRBV9 to TRBJ2-1; 8 nucleotides agree with TRBD2. Trimming took 3 bases from V and 2 from J; bases not matched to a gene: 4. CDR1 SGDLS and CDR2 YYNGEE come from the germline V gene. The CDR3 totals 15 residues. CDR3 nucleotides: TGTGCCAGCAGCGAAGCGGGGGCGCCCTACAATGAGCAGTTCTTC. Encoded protein: CASSEAGAPYNEQFF.

The chain has TRBV2 and TRBJ1-2; D is undetermined. The germline V gene has CDR1 SNHLY and CDR2 FYNNEI. The CDR3 sequence is 14 residues long. V was trimmed by 2 bases and J by 2 bases, leaving 9 bases between them. This CDR3 reads CASSESNKNYGYTF. Written as DNA, the CDR3 is TGTGCCAGCAGTGAAAGTAACAAGAACTATGGCTACACCTTC. The whole variable domain, remainder taken from reference TRBV2 and TRBJ1-2, is EPEVTQTPSHQVTQMGQEVILRCVPISNHLYFYWYRQILGQKVEFLVSFYNNEISEKSEIFDDQFSVERPDGSNFTLKIRSTKLEDSAMYFCASSESNKNYGYTFGSGTRLTVV.

Here the CDR3 reads CASSLDRGETQYF. The CDR3 coding sequence is TGTGCCAGCAGCTTAGATCGGGGGGAGACCCAGTACTTC. The V and J genes are TRBV11-2 and TRBJ2-5; a weak D match, TRBD2 (6 bases). Trimming removed 0 bases from V and 5 bases from J, with 7 bases in between. Germline V gene lookup returns CDR1 SGHAT and CDR2 FQNNGV. CDR3 length: 13 amino acids.

The chain is built from TRBV18 and TRBJ1-5; a possible D gene is TRBD1 (5 bases). The ends were cut back, 6 bases at V and 0 bases at J, with 6 bases in the middle. Germline lookup yields CDR1 KGHSH and CDR2 LQKENI. This CDR3 contains 13 residues. The CDR3: CASSTDSNQPQHF. CDR3 DNA sequence: TGTGCCAGCTCGACAGATAGCAATCAGCCCCAGCATTTT.

The genes are TRBV2 and TRBJ2-7, with TRBD2 identical over 7 bases. This CDR3 has 17 residues. Trimming at V came to 0 bases and at J to 3 bases, leaving 11 bases not matched to a gene. Germline V gene data show CDR1 as SNHLY and CDR2 as FYNNEI. The CDR3 reads CASSEAPSGGGLYEQYF. In DNA form, the CDR3 reads TGTGCCAGCAGTGAAGCGCCGTCGGGCGGGGGTCTCTACGAGCAGTACTTC.